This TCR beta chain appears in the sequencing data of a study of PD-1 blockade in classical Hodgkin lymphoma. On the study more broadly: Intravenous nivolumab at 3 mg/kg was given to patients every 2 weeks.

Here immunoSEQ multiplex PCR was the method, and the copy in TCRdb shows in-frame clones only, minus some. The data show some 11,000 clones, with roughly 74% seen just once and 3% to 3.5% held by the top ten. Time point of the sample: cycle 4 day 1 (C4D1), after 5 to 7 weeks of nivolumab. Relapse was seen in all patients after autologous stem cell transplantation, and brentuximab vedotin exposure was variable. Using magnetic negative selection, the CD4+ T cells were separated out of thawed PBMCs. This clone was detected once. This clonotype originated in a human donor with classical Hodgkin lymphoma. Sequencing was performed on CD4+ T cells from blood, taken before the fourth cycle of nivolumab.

For the CDR3, the DNA is TGTGCCAGTAGTATCATGGAGGGAGGAGCCGGGGAGCTGTTTTTT. Protein product: CASSIMEGGAGELFF. V usage is TRBV19 and J usage is TRBJ2-2; a possible D gene is TRBD2 (6 bases). Germline CDR1 and CDR2: LNHDA and SQIVND (reference sequence). This CDR3 region has 15 residues. V lost 3 bases and J lost 6, with 14 bases in between.